This T cell receptor beta chain emerged from a study of read filtering for tumor transcriptome and immune sequencing. Study-level information: Revised staging placed under ten patients in R-ISS I, 15 to 20 in II, 7 in III. Study-wide results and limits: Without single-read clonotypes, shared clonotype proportions correlated more between IR-seq and RNA-seq. Even smaller IR-seq throughput identified most shared clonotypes.

Trimming removed 2 bases at V and 6 bases at J, with 21 bases between. Looked up from germline, CDR1 is SQVTM and CDR2 is ANQGSEA. CDR3 size: 16 residues. Notes on this clonotype: Its target is not known.

Molecular barcoded adaptors covering alpha/delta and beta/gamma chains were used on around 370 ng RNA. MiXCR was run by TCRdb on the reads, yielding one entry per CDR3 protein. The table records over 25,000 distinct CDR3 sequences, under 15% of them present only once. The chain joins TRBV29-1 to TRBJ2-3, with D possibly matching TRBD1 (5 bases). The clonotype comes from a donor at least 40 years old with multiple myeloma. The sample taken for sequencing was a population of CD138-negative cells sorted from bone marrow. CDR3 sequence reads: CSVEIARASFGDTQYF. The CDR3 coding sequence is TGCAGCGTTGAAATAGCCAGGGCGTCTTTCGGGGATACGCAGTATTTT.